This T cell receptor (beta chain) was captured by sequencing in a study of CD8 T cells in ankylosing spondylitis. Study-wide results and limits: Some motif variants had been reported before (in reactive arthritis synovial fluid and blood). Reportedly, matched ankylosing spondylitis synovial fluid was significantly enriched for disease-linked clones.

Quantitative 5'-RACE with molecular barcodes produced the TCR beta libraries. A single record per CDR3 protein comes from TCRdb applying MiXCR to the 5' RACE reads. The sample comprises some 130,000 distinct CDR3 sequences, 7% to 8% of which are singletons, and roughly an eighth rests with the top ten. As concerns this clonotype: Its antigen is unknown.

Trimming cost V 7 bases and J 1 base, with 13 bases left between them. CDR1 and CDR2 (germline): SGHRS, YFSETQ. The CDR3 spans 14 residues. The V and J genes are TRBV5-1 and TRBJ2-3; no definite D call. This TCR was sampled from a female donor with ankylosing spondylitis or in good health (not recorded which). The material sequenced was blood, either unsorted or a sorted T cell fraction (not recorded which). The chain's CDR3 is CASQLLAGTDTQYF. Written as DNA, the CDR3 is TGCGCCAGCCAGCTGTTGGCGGGCACAGATACGCAGTATTTT.